Here is one TCR beta chain with its context. The data stem from a study of blood T cell repertoires in COVID-19. Study details: COVID-19 samples from acute and convalescent phases originated in the United States, Italy and Spain. PBMCs, B-cell-depleted T cells, or T cells were the source of the cDNA or gDNA that made up the material.

Under the authors' procedure: Reference gene primer amplification gave estimated nucleated cell counts. TCRdb's copy holds only in-frame clones and misses some; the assay was immunoSEQ multiplex PCR. V, J and clone size are taken as reported in that table, and D and trimming were inferred from the DNA itself. In the table there are roughly 250,000 clones, around four fifths of which are singletons. This receptor was taken from a woman aged 40-49 years with active or convalescent COVID-19. The specimen was peripheral blood.

DNA of the CDR3: TGTGCCAGCAAATCTATCGTGGGGGCGAATAACTATGGCTACACCTTC. Residues: CASKSIVGANNYGYTF. V is TRBV28 and J is TRBJ1-2; D is possibly TRBD1 (6 bases). The V gene's germline CDR1 is MDHEN and CDR2 SYDVKM. Trimming cost V 7 bases and J 1 base, with 19 bases left between them. CDR3 length equals 16 residues.